What follows are 27 T cell receptor beta chains derived from one specimen sequenced in a study of Graves' ophthalmopathy and Graves' hyperthyroidism. RNA transcripts were the source from which TCR beta CDR3 regions were amplified. RT-PCR in the first round used HTBI primers; a second-round multiplex PCR followed. TCRdb fed the multiplex PCR reads into MiXCR, producing one record per CDR3 protein. The sample carries some 350,000 distinct CDR3 sequences, about 17% recorded once. What was sequenced was peripheral blood. The source is an adult woman with stable Graves' hyperthyroidism.

Comment on this clonotype: A clone one base away is much larger, so this may be a read error. The chain combines TRBV6-2 or TRBV6-3 with TRBJ2-7, with a tentative D call TRBD1 (5 bases). The V end lost 6 bases, the J end lost 3 bases, and 9 bases lay between the germline ends. Germline-derived CDR1 and CDR2 are MNHEY and SVGEGT. The CDR3 length is 12 residues. CDR3 region: CASRHQGYEQYF. CDR3 bases: TGTGCCAGCAGACACCAGGGCTACGAGCAGTACTTC.

At least ten counts were recorded for this clonotype. The chain combines TRBV6-5 with TRBJ2-7; TRBD1 matches 8 bases. The CDR3 extends over 13 amino acids. The V gene's germline CDR1 is MNHEY and CDR2 SVGAGI. V lost 7 bases to trimming and J lost 3 bases; unmatched junction nucleotides: 5. The CDR3 sequence is CASTGQGVYEQYF. CDR3 nucleotide sequence: TGTGCCAGCACAGGACAGGGTGTCTACGAGCAGTACTTC.

Many counts were recorded for this clonotype. The gene calls are TRBV5-5 and TRBJ1-1; no reliable D call. Per the germline V gene, CDR1 is SGHKS and CDR2 is YYEKEE (reference sequence). There are 14 residues in the CDR3. Trimming removed 4 bases from V and 0 bases from J, with 10 bases in between. The CDR3 loop reads CASSVTEVNTEAFF. The CDR3 nucleotides read TGTGCCAGCAGCGTAACAGAGGTGAACACTGAAGCTTTCTTT. Looking up the rest from reference TRBV5-5 and TRBJ1-1 gives the full variable domain: DAGVTQSPTHLIKTRGQQVTLRCSPISGHKSVSWYQQVLGQGPQFIFQYYEKEERGRGNFPDRFSARQFPNYSSELNVNALLLGDSALYLCASSVTEVNTEAFFGQGTRLTVV.

This clonotype was counted at least ten times. The V and J genes are TRBV2 and TRBJ1-2; D is possibly TRBD1 (6 bases). Germline-derived CDR1 and CDR2 are SNHLY and FYNNEI. V lost 5 bases to trimming and J lost 3 bases, with 10 bases between them. The CDR3 is made up of 13 amino acids. For the CDR3, the DNA is TGTGCCAGCAGTAGGGACAAGGACTATGGCTACACCTTC. This sequence encodes CASSRDKDYGYTF. Full variable domain (missing parts from reference TRBV2 and TRBJ1-2): EPEVTQTPSHQVTQMGQEVILRCVPISNHLYFYWYRQILGQKVEFLVSFYNNEISEKSEIFDDQFSVERPDGSNFTLKIRSTKLEDSAMYFCASSRDKDYGYTFGSGTRLTVV.

This clonotype was observed at least ten times. V gene TRBV20-1 combines with J gene TRBJ1-2; TRBD1 aligns across 10 bases. The germline gives CDR1 DFQATT, CDR2 SNEGSKA (reference sequence). This CDR3 comprises 15 residues. The ends lost 7 bases at V and 2 bases at J; junction bases unmatched: 10. The CDR3 DNA reads TGCAGTGGCCTGGACCGGGACAGGGGCAACTATGGCTACACCTTC. This gives the protein CSGLDRDRGNYGYTF.

This clonotype was seen repeatedly, ten times or more. The gene calls are TRBV28 and TRBJ1-6; 7 nucleotides match TRBD1. The CDR3 contains 13 residues. Per the germline V gene, CDR1 is MDHEN and CDR2 is SYDVKM. Unmatched junction bases numbered 8, after V lost 11 bases and J lost 7 bases. For the CDR3, the DNA is TGTGCCGCTCGGGACAGCCTCAATTCACCCCTCCACTTT. Its translation is CAARDSLNSPLHF.

This clonotype was counted once. The chain couples TRBV28 to TRBJ1-2; 7 bases are shared with TRBD1. Trimming cost V 1 base and J 9 bases; bases outside gene matches: 5. This CDR3 is built from 13 residues. Germline V gene sequence: CDR1 MDHEN, CDR2 SYDVKM. CDR3 region: CASSLSYRGSYTF. The DNA for the CDR3 is TGTGCCAGCAGTTTATCATACAGGGGAAGCTACACCTTC.

This clonotype was seen once. This sequence joins TRBV5-1 and TRBJ1-2; TRBD1 aligns across 7 bases. The CDR3 is made up of 14 amino acids. Per germline, CDR1 SGHRS and CDR2 YFSETQ. V gave up 4 bases and J gave up 3 bases; unmatched junction bases: 6. CDR3 residues: CASSSTGVDYGYTF. The DNA of the CDR3 is TGCGCCAGCAGCAGCACAGGGGTGGACTATGGCTACACCTTC.

This clonotype appeared many times. The chain has TRBV6-5 and TRBJ1-1, with 7 bases identical to TRBD1. CDR3 size: 15 residues. Germline V lookup: CDR1 MNHEY, CDR2 SVGAGI. The V and J ends lost 6 bases and 8 bases, in that order; junction bases with no gene match: 15. The chain's CDR3 is CASSRGQVDLQEAFF. The DNA of the CDR3 is TGTGCCAGCAGCCGAGGACAGGTTGATCTCCAAGAAGCTTTCTTT.

There are many counts of this clonotype. The chain uses TRBV6-1 and TRBJ2-7, with D tentatively TRBD2 (6 bases). The CDR3 has 12 amino acids. Trimming stripped 3 bases from V and 6 bases from J, with 9 bases between. Per the germline V gene, CDR1 is MNHNS and CDR2 is SASEGT. This chain's CDR3 is CASSDPGVEQYF. Here the CDR3 DNA reads TGTGCCAGCAGTGATCCGGGGGTCGAGCAGTACTTC.

This clonotype occurred many times. The gene calls are TRBV12-3 or TRBV12-4 and TRBJ2-5, with a tentative D call TRBD1 (6 bases). The CDR3 sequence is 13 residues long. V was clipped by 5 bases and J by 5 bases, with 12 bases between them. In nucleotides, the CDR3 is TGTGCCAGCAGTCGGACAGAGGAGGAGACCCAGTACTTC. Protein product: CASSRTEEETQYF.

About this clonotype: A clone one base away is much larger, so this may be a read error. J is TRBJ2-7 and V is TRBV29-1; a weak D match, TRBD1 (6 bases). Germline CDR1 is SQVTM and CDR2 is ANQGSEA. CDR3 length equals 11 residues. The CDR3 bases are TGCAGCGTAAGGGGGAACTACGAGCAGGACTTC. Its protein product is CSVRGNYEQDF.

This clonotype was seen at least ten times. The V call is TRBV7-3, the J call TRBJ2-5; 9 bases line up with TRBD2. This CDR3 has 16 residues. V dropped 0 bases and J dropped 4; count of bases not matched to a gene: 6. CDR1 is SGHTA and CDR2 is FQGTGA in the germline V gene. The CDR3 sequence is CASSLTRSGSGETQYF. In DNA form, the CDR3 reads TGTGCCAGCAGCTTAACACGTAGCGGGAGCGGAGAGACCCAGTACTTC.

J is TRBJ1-1 and V is TRBV12-3 or TRBV12-4; no definite D call. V lost 5 bases and J 5 bases, leaving 12 bases between the germline ends. The CDR3 runs to 13 residues. The CDR3 reads CASSAAWGTEAFF. The CDR3 DNA is TGTGCCAGCAGTGCCGCTTGGGGTACTGAAGCTTTCTTT.

The sample holds many counts of this clonotype. CDR3 protein: CSAAGAGAHYEQYF. CDR3 bases: TGCAGTGCAGCTGGGGCGGGAGCGCACTACGAGCAGTACTTC. The chain has TRBV20-1 and TRBJ2-7, with 7 nucleotides matching TRBD2. Unmatched junction bases numbered 11, after V lost 6 bases and J lost 3 bases. Germline values: CDR1 DFQATT, CDR2 SNEGSKA (reference sequence). This CDR3 spans 14 amino acids.

This clonotype was counted at least ten times. The J gene is TRBJ2-2, the V gene TRBV6-1; TRBD1 agrees at 8 bases. This CDR3 region has 15 residues. Germline lookup yields CDR1 MNHNS and CDR2 SASEGT. The junction had 8 bases not matched to a gene; V was cut back by 6 bases and J by 5 bases. CDR3 protein: CASSNMTGETGELFF. For the CDR3, the DNA is TGTGCCAGCAGCAATATGACAGGGGAAACCGGGGAGCTGTTTTTT.

This clonotype was recorded many times. The J gene is TRBJ2-5, the V gene TRBV28; TRBD1 matches at 7 bases. The J segment lost 2 bases and the V segment lost 3 bases, leaving 15 bases of the junction unmatched. This CDR3 has 18 residues. CDR1 is MDHEN and CDR2 is SYDVKM in the germline V gene. The CDR3 nucleotides read TGTGCCAGCAGTTTGCTCCCACCTAGGACAGGAATACAAGAGACCCAGTACTTC. This codes for CASSLLPPRTGIQETQYF.

This clonotype was counted many times. The V and J genes are TRBV7-2 and TRBJ2-2; 8 nucleotides align to TRBD1. The germline V gene encodes CDR1 SGHTA and CDR2 FQGNSA. This CDR3 has 16 residues. The V and J ends lost 4 bases and 5 bases, in that order; junction bases with no gene match: 9. The CDR3 coding sequence is TGTGCCAGCAGCTGGGAAGGGACAGGAGTAACCGGGGAGCTGTTTTTT. Translating gives CASSWEGTGVTGELFF.

This clonotype was recorded at least ten times. The chain has TRBV7-9 and TRBJ2-5; D is undetermined. The CDR3 runs to 15 residues. V was cut by 5 bases and J by 4 bases, with 17 bases left in between. CDR1 and CDR2 from the germline V gene are SEHNR and FQNEAQ (reference sequence). Here the CDR3 reads CASSPPGGDLETQYF. CDR3 nucleotides: TGTGCCAGCAGCCCACCTGGTGGGGATCTAGAGACCCAGTACTTC.

This chain joins TRBV20-1 and TRBJ2-7, with 8 bases that match TRBD2. Germline assignment: CDR1 DFQATT and CDR2 SNEGSKA (reference sequence). The CDR3 is 14 residues long. CDR3 region: CSASPGGYSYEHYV. The CDR3, as DNA: TGCAGTGCTAGCCCGGGAGGGTACTCCTACGAGCACTACGTC.

This clonotype was found many times. V and J are TRBV9 and TRBJ2-5; TRBD2 agrees at 13 bases. Trimming cost V 0 bases and J 5 bases; bases outside gene matches: 7. Germline values: CDR1 SGDLS, CDR2 YYNGEE. The CDR3 extends over 17 amino acids. The CDR3 loop is CASSVAGLAGEVETQYF. The CDR3, as DNA: TGTGCCAGCAGCGTAGCCGGACTAGCGGGAGAGGTTGAGACCCAGTACTTC.

This clonotype occurred many times. The chain is built from TRBV4-1 and TRBJ1-5; TRBD1 aligns across 7 bases. This CDR3 is built from 15 residues. Germline assignment: CDR1 MGHRA and CDR2 YSYEKL. J was trimmed by 6 bases and V by 1 base; bases with no gene match: 6. In DNA, the CDR3 is TGCGCCAGCAGCCAAGTTCAGACAGGGAGTCAGCCCCAGCATTTT. Translation gives CASSQVQTGSQPQHF.

This clonotype was seen repeatedly, ten times or more. The chain is built from TRBV20-1 and TRBJ2-5, with 9 bases aligning to TRBD2. CDR3 length: 13 residues. Germline assignment: CDR1 DFQATT and CDR2 SNEGSKA (reference sequence). J was trimmed by 5 bases and V by 6 bases; bases with no gene match: 7. CDR3 sequence: CSAIAGALETQYF. Written as DNA, the CDR3 is TGCAGTGCGATAGCGGGAGCGTTGGAGACCCAGTACTTC.

Ten or more counts support this clonotype. The J gene is TRBJ2-7, the V gene TRBV6-5; TRBD2 aligns across 8 bases. Germline trimming cut 5 bases from V and 3 bases from J; bases unmatched to any gene: 6. The CDR3 consists of 14 residues. Germline V gene lookup returns CDR1 MNHEY and CDR2 SVGAGI. This chain's CDR3 is CASSTFSGSYEQYF. CDR3 nucleotide sequence: TGTGCCAGCAGTACTTTCAGCGGGAGCTACGAGCAGTACTTC.

The genes are TRBV7-6 and TRBJ1-1; TRBD1 agrees at 8 bases. V was pared by 2 bases and J by 5 bases, with 16 bases of the junction left unmatched. CDR3 length: 18 amino acids. Germline loops: CDR1 SGHVS, CDR2 FNYEAQ. CDR3 bases: TGTGCCAGCAGCTTACGGATTATAAGGGACAGGAGCCCAACTGAAGCTTTCTTT. Protein sequence: CASSLRIIRDRSPTEAFF.

This clonotype was counted at least ten times. V usage is TRBV6-5 and J usage is TRBJ2-2, with TRBD2 matching 10 bases. With V trimmed by 6 bases and J by 4 bases, 11 bases remained unmatched. Germline V gene lookup returns CDR1 MNHEY and CDR2 SVGAGI. CDR3 size: 17 residues. The CDR3: CASSLDPGLATTGELFF. CDR3 sequence (DNA): TGTGCCAGCAGCCTAGATCCGGGACTAGCGACCACCGGGGAGCTGTTTTTT.

This clonotype was seen repeatedly, ten times or more. The CDR3 loop reads CASNKQGSGTGELFF. CDR3 DNA sequence: TGTGCCAGCAATAAACAGGGAAGCGGCACCGGGGAGCTGTTTTTT. The rearrangement joins TRBV12-3 or TRBV12-4 to TRBJ2-2; possible D gene TRBD1, 6 bases. This CDR3 contains 15 residues. V was pared by 7 bases and J by 4 bases, with 16 bases between.